The 25 T cell receptor beta chains below come from one sample, sequenced in a study of cytomegalovirus exposure and HLA in healthy donors. Measured with immunoSEQ multiplex PCR; TCRdb has only the in-frame clones, and not every one. This table has under 140,000 clones, roughly 90% appearing once. Sequenced: PBMCs. The receptors derive from a woman in her 30s in good health and CMV-seropositive.

J is TRBJ2-1 and V is TRBV10-3; the match to TRBD2 covers 8 bases. Trimming took 0 bases from V and 7 from J; bases not matched to a gene: 5. The germline V gene encodes CDR1 ENHRY and CDR2 SYGVKD. The CDR3 is 15 amino acids. The CDR3 is CAISESASGSNEQFF. CDR3 bases: TGTGCCATCAGTGAGTCGGCTAGCGGGTCAAATGAGCAGTTCTTC.

The chain employs TRBV7-9 and TRBJ2-1; 7 bases match TRBD1. CDR1 is SEHNR and CDR2 is FQNEAQ in the germline V gene (reference sequence). The CDR3 consists of 14 residues. V gave up 3 bases and J gave up 3 bases; unmatched junction bases: 2. DNA for the CDR3: TGTGCCAGCAGCTTCGGGACAGACTACAATGAGCAGTTCTTC. Protein product: CASSFGTDYNEQFF.

This clone was seen a handful of times. This rearrangement joins TRBV11-1 to TRBJ1-1, with D hard to call. This CDR3 spans 12 amino acids. V gave up 3 bases and J gave up 1 base, with 3 bases separating them. Germline CDR1 reads SGHAT; CDR2 reads FQDESV (reference sequence). This CDR3 reads CASSFRNTEAFF. Written as DNA, the CDR3 is TGTGCCAGCAGCTTCCGGAACACTGAAGCTTTCTTT.

The chain recombines TRBV18 with TRBJ2-7; 9 bases fit TRBD1. Germline lookup yields CDR1 KGHSH and CDR2 LQKENI. There are 14 residues in the CDR3. The J segment lost 4 bases and the V segment lost 6 bases, leaving 7 bases of the junction unmatched. DNA of the CDR3: TGTGCCAGCTCGTCCGGGACAGGGTCGTACGAGCAGTACTTC. It translates to CASSSGTGSYEQYF.

V and J are TRBV5-4 and TRBJ1-3, with D possibly matching TRBD1 (6 bases). The CDR3 is 13 amino acids. Germline assignment: CDR1 SGHNT and CDR2 YYREEE (reference sequence). V was shortened by 4 bases and J by 4 bases, with 9 bases between the two germline ends. In DNA form, the CDR3 reads TGTGCCAGCAGCAGACAGGAAGGAAACACCATATATTTT. Translated: CASSRQEGNTIYF.

The chain uses TRBV27 and TRBJ2-7; 8 bases align to TRBD1. The V and J ends lost 5 bases and 2 bases, in that order; junction bases with no gene match: 5. The CDR3 contains 14 residues. The germline V gene has CDR1 MNHEY and CDR2 SMNVEV (reference sequence). CDR3 residues: CASSLRTGPYEQYF. Written as DNA, the CDR3 is TGTGCCAGCAGTCTAAGGACAGGGCCCTACGAGCAGTACTTC.

This chain connects TRBV30 to TRBJ2-5, with D perhaps TRBD1 (6 bases). V gave up 1 base and J gave up 7 bases, with 10 bases separating them. The CDR3 length is 12 residues. Germline CDR1 is GTSNPN and CDR2 is SVGIG (reference sequence). The CDR3 loop reads CAWSGTVGTQYF. For the CDR3, the DNA is TGTGCCTGGAGTGGGACAGTTGGGACCCAGTACTTC.

The sample holds one count of this clone. The junction and the germline gene differ at one end; a read error may be behind it. This chain joins TRBV7-9 and TRBJ2-2; D is possibly TRBD2 (7 bases). Germline CDR1 is SEHNR and CDR2 is FQNEAQ (reference sequence). This CDR3 is 13 amino acids long. The CDR3 sequence: CASSFGGAGELFF. The CDR3 DNA is TGTGCCAGCAGCTTTGGGGGGGCCGGTGAGCTGTTTTTT.

This chain uses TRBV11-3 with TRBJ2-1; no reliable D call. The V end lost 5 bases, the J end lost 5 bases, and 13 bases lay between the germline ends. Germline V gives CDR1 SGHNT, CDR2 YENEEA. The CDR3 has 14 amino acids. CDR3 sequence reads: CASSPSGSHNEQFF. The CDR3 nucleotides are TGTGCCAGCAGCCCCTCCGGTAGCCACAATGAGCAGTTCTTC.

Here the CDR3 reads CASSLPPVPYEQYF. DNA of the CDR3: TGTGCCAGCAGTTTACCCCCCGTTCCCTACGAGCAGTACTTC. The V and J genes are TRBV27 and TRBJ2-7, with D unclear. The CDR3 runs to 14 residues. CDR1 and CDR2 from the germline V gene are MNHEY and SMNVEV (reference sequence). V was pared by 2 bases and J by 2 bases, with 10 bases between.

The chain recombines TRBV4-3 with TRBJ2-1, with 8 bases aligning to TRBD2. Germline values: CDR1 LGHNA, CDR2 YSLEER. Trimming at V came to 3 bases and at J to 8 bases, leaving 3 bases not matched to a gene. The CDR3 is 13 amino acids. This CDR3 is CASSQGLVYEQFF. In DNA, the CDR3 is TGCGCCAGCAGCCAGGGACTAGTTTATGAGCAGTTCTTC.

The genes are TRBV2 and TRBJ1-1, with D unresolved. This CDR3 region has 13 residues. The V end was cut by 6 bases, the J end by 0 bases, with 8 bases between. The germline gives CDR1 SNHLY, CDR2 FYNNEI. The CDR3 DNA reads as TGTGCCAGCAGGCCAGAACTGAACACTGAAGCTTTCTTT. Translated: CASRPELNTEAFF.

This clone occurred once. The chain links TRBV4-1 to TRBJ1-4, with no clear D. Trimming shortened V by 4 bases and J by 4 bases, and 4 bases separated the two germline ends. CDR3 length equals 12 residues. Germline V gives CDR1 MGHRA, CDR2 YSYEKL. The CDR3 sequence: CASSRINEKLFF. DNA of the CDR3: TGCGCCAGCAGCCGTATTAATGAAAAACTGTTTTTT.

This clone was recorded a few times. The rearrangement joins TRBV13 to TRBJ2-2; D is undetermined. Germline CDR1 reads PRHDT; CDR2 reads FYEKMQ (reference sequence). The CDR3 spans 12 residues. The germline V and J ends were trimmed by 1 base and 7 bases, with 4 bases remaining between them. The CDR3, as DNA: TGTGCCAGCAGCTTAGCGGTCGGGGAGCTGTTTTTT. As protein: CASSLAVGELFF.

V and J are TRBV2 and TRBJ1-5; 10 nucleotides agree with TRBD1. Losses at the gene ends were 8 bases for V and 6 bases for J; bases not matched to a gene: 7. The germline V gene encodes CDR1 SNHLY and CDR2 FYNNEI. The CDR3 has 14 residues. CDR3 region: CASRDRGRSQPQHF. The CDR3 coding sequence is TGTGCCAGCCGGGACAGGGGCCGGAGTCAGCCCCAGCATTTT.

CDR3 region: CASSRTVRNQPQHF. The DNA for the CDR3 is TGTGCCAGCAGCCGGACAGTAAGGAATCAGCCCCAGCATTTT. The chain has TRBV6-5 and TRBJ1-5; tentatively, D is TRBD1 (6 bases). Germline V gene lookup returns CDR1 MNHEY and CDR2 SVGAGI. Trimming shortened V by 6 bases and J by 4 bases, and 13 bases separated the two germline ends. The CDR3 consists of 14 residues.

The genes are TRBV13 and TRBJ1-1; the D gene is possibly TRBD1 (5 bases). Germline V CDR1 and CDR2: PRHDT, FYEKMQ (reference sequence). Trimming stripped 1 base from V and 5 bases from J, with 14 bases between. CDR3 length: 15 residues. The CDR3 DNA follows: TGTGCCAGCAGCTTAGAGGGGCGGTGGGAAACTGAAGCTTTCTTT. Its translation: CASSLEGRWETEAFF.

This clone was observed once. The chain couples TRBV7-3 to TRBJ2-2, with 7 bases that match TRBD1. Germline trimming cut 3 bases from V and 4 bases from J; bases unmatched to any gene: 8. The CDR3 is made up of 16 amino acids. Germline V lookup: CDR1 SGHTA, CDR2 FQGTGA. This CDR3 is CASSFQTGQFTGELFF. CDR3 nucleotides: TGTGCCAGCAGCTTCCAGACAGGGCAGTTCACCGGGGAGCTGTTTTTT.

The J gene is TRBJ2-1, the V gene TRBV6-1; D ambiguous. V lost 2 bases and J lost 4, with 12 bases in between. The CDR3 totals 15 residues. Germline assignment: CDR1 MNHNS and CDR2 SASEGT. CDR3 residues: CASSELTEFYNEQFF. In DNA, the CDR3 is TGTGCCAGCAGTGAACTGACTGAGTTTTACAATGAGCAGTTCTTC.

In this sample, this clone turned up a few times. J is TRBJ2-7 and V is TRBV2; D unclear. Trimming removed 7 bases from V and 4 bases from J, with 8 bases in between. This CDR3 contains 11 residues. Germline values: CDR1 SNHLY, CDR2 FYNNEI. Here the CDR3 DNA reads TGTGCCAGCACACAGAATTACGAGCAGTACTTC. It is translated as CASTQNYEQYF.

The CDR3: CASTQGVISSGANVLTF. CDR3 in DNA: TGTGCCAGCACACAGGGGGTTATAAGCTCTGGGGCCAACGTCCTGACTTTC. The V call is TRBV10-3, the J call TRBJ2-6, with TRBD1 identical over 8 bases. The J segment lost 0 bases and the V segment lost 10 bases, leaving 11 bases of the junction unmatched. The germline V gene encodes CDR1 ENHRY and CDR2 SYGVKD. The CDR3 contains 17 residues.

This clone was counted a few times. Other DNA sequences within the sample encode an identical CDR3. V gene TRBV4-1 combines with J gene TRBJ1-2; D is unclear. The germline V gene has CDR1 MGHRA and CDR2 YSYEKL. The CDR3 covers 14 residues. Trimming cost V 0 bases and J 2 bases, with 7 bases left between them. The CDR3 bases are TGCGCCAGCAGCCAAGATCGAGGGAACTATGGCTACACCTTC. It encodes CASSQDRGNYGYTF.

This sequence joins TRBV7-9 and TRBJ1-1; D is possibly TRBD1 (6 bases). With 5 bases removed from V and 4 bases from J, the gap between germline ends came to 17 bases. CDR1 and CDR2 (germline): SEHNR, FQNEAQ (reference sequence). This CDR3 comprises 15 residues. The CDR3 region has the DNA TGTGCCAGCAGCCTGGGGGTACAGGGAACCACTGAAGCTTTCTTT. Translated: CASSLGVQGTTEAFF. Drawing the rest from reference TRBV7-9 and TRBJ1-1, the complete variable domain is DTGVSQNPRHKITKRGQNVTFRCDPISEHNRLYWYRQTLGQGPEFLTYFQNEAQLEKSRLLSDRFSAERPKGSFSTLEIQRTEQGDSAMYLCASSLGVQGTTEAFFGQGTRLTVV.

The rearrangement joins TRBV4-1 to TRBJ1-4; D is possibly TRBD1 (5 bases). This CDR3 is built from 14 residues. Germline CDR1 MGHRA, CDR2 YSYEKL. V lost 3 bases and J lost 4, with 9 bases in between. CDR3 nucleotide sequence: TGCGCCAGCAGCCAGACAGAAGTTAATGAAAAACTGTTTTTT. This translates into CASSQTEVNEKLFF.

A single count supports this clone. The rearrangement links TRBV29-1 to TRBJ2-5; 8 bases match TRBD2. V gave up 4 bases and J gave up 6 bases; unmatched junction bases: 7. Germline V gene lookup returns CDR1 SQVTM and CDR2 ANQGSEA. This CDR3 region has 13 residues. CDR3 sequence (DNA): TGCAGCGTTGTTGGTAGCGGGGTGCAGACCCAGTACTTC. Translation gives CSVVGSGVQTQYF.